In its sample, the clone carrying this T cell receptor (beta chain) was seen many times. The antigen is unknown. This sample was included in a study of cytomegalovirus exposure and HLA in healthy donors. Study-wide results and caveats: Later on, an analysis found that several of the most significant clusters appeared to be linked to common viral pathogens, which included parvovirus B19. Confirmation was obtained in vitro that a few CMV-associated chains are specific for CMV antigens.

PCR was performed using 60 Vbeta and 13 Jbeta primers. In the source study's methods: Among the unique TCR beta chains that a later analysis counted, about 81 million in all, 9.5 million to 11 million were shared. Sequencing used immunoSEQ multiplex PCR; TCRdb keeps in-frame clones, though not all of them. V, J and clone size are taken as reported in that table, and D and trimming were inferred from the DNA itself. The data contain 75,000 to 95,000 clones, 60% to 80% of them singletons. Material: PBMCs. The receptor's source is a woman aged 25 to 39 in good health and CMV-seronegative.

The DNA of the CDR3 is TGCGCCAGCAGCCTTACTCTAGCGGGAGTTTACAATGAGCAGTTCTTC. It codes for CASSLTLAGVYNEQFF. The V gene is TRBV5-1, the J gene TRBJ2-1, with 10 bases fitting TRBD2. Unmatched junction bases numbered 8, after V lost 4 bases and J lost 4 bases. Germline loops: CDR1 SGHRS, CDR2 YFSETQ. The CDR3 totals 16 residues. The full variable domain, its missing parts supplied by reference TRBV5-1 and TRBJ2-1, is KAGVTQTPRYLIKTRGQQVTLSCSPISGHRSVSWYQQTPGQGLQFLFEYFSETQRNKGNFPGRFSGRQFSNSRSEMNVSTLELGDSALYLCASSLTLAGVYNEQFFGPGTRLTVL.